The present entry profiles one T cell receptor (beta chain) with its context. Antigen: not known. The length of the CDR3 is 15 residues. Germline-derived CDR1 and CDR2 are KGHSH and LQKENI. V lost 4 bases to trimming and J lost 7 bases; unmatched junction nucleotides: 4. Molecules of cDNA were individually given unique molecular identifiers that were attached to them. TCRdb processed the 5' RACE reads anew with MiXCR; each CDR3 protein has one entry. The sample gives about 100,000 distinct CDR3 sequences, over 10% of which show up once; under 2.5% is in the top ten. This specimen belongs to a study of early T cells in non-severe SARS-CoV-2 infection. Study in general: Whole-blood bulk RNA, unsorted, was sequenced, and chains were unpaired. Points from the study as a whole: VDJdb matches were skewed toward anti-spike CD8 T cell responses.

This rearrangement joins TRBV18 to TRBJ1-6, with 10 nucleotides matching TRBD1. This TCR came from an adult who was a healthcare worker with PCR-confirmed SARS-CoV-2 infection or an uninfected control (not recorded which). The sequenced sample consisted of whole blood. The chain's CDR3 is CASSLTGGENSPLHF. The CDR3 DNA sequence: TGTGCCAGCTCACTGACAGGGGGCGAGAATTCACCCCTCCACTTT. Complete variable domain (other parts from reference TRBV18 and TRBJ1-6): NAGVMQNPRHLVRRRGQEARLRCSPMKGHSHVYWYRQLPEEGLKFMVYLQKENIIDESGMPKERFSAEFPKEGPSILRIQQVVRGDSAAYFCASSLTGGENSPLHFGNGTRLTVT.